The rows below give T cell receptor beta chains drawn from one sample of a study of identical twins. TCRdb analysed the 5' RACE reads with MiXCR anew, one entry per CDR3 protein. The sample includes around 250,000 distinct CDR3 sequences, roughly 7% of them seen just once. These data were also reused for a study on yellow fever vaccine responses in identical twins.

The sample was memory (CD45RO+) T cells sorted from blood. Receptors were obtained from a woman aged 18-35 years in good health. Both conserved end residues are part of each CDR3. D genes are given only for firm matches. Expanded clones are given a class, and other clones once, few, many or no size at all.

d_call	clone_size	j_call	v_call	cdr3_aa	cdr3_nt
NA	many	TRBJ1-1	TRBV12-3/TRBV12-4	CASVANTEAFF	TGTGCCAGCGTTGCAAACACTGAAGCTTTCTTT
TRBD1	few	TRBJ2-5	TRBV20-1	CSALTGQDIKETQYF	TGCAGTGCTCTCACAGGACAGGACATCAAAGAGACCCAGTACTTC
TRBD1	few	TRBJ2-2	TRBV5-4	CASSWGLMDRANRFNTGELFF	TGTGCCAGCAGCTGGGGGCTAATGGACAGGGCCAACCGGTTTAACACCGGGGAGCTGTTTTTT
NA	NA	TRBJ1-1	TRBV9	CASGGMNTEAFF	TGTGCCAGCGGGGGGATGAACACTGAAGCTTTCTTT
NA	NA	TRBJ2-2	TRBV2	CASSAAYTGELFF	TGTGCCAGCAGTGCGGCATACACCGGGGAGCTGTTTTTT
TRBD1	few	TRBJ2-4	TRBV20-1	CSAHRGADIQYF	TGCAGTGCCCACAGGGGTGCGGACATTCAGTACTTC
TRBD1	few	TRBJ2-2	TRBV28	CASSWLGQGVTGELFF	TGTGCCAGCAGCTGGCTTGGACAGGGGGTCACCGGGGAGCTGTTTTTT
NA	few	TRBJ2-3	TRBV7-8	CASSLVSPDTQYF	TGTGCCAGCAGCTTAGTTTCCCCAGATACGCAGTATTTT
NA	many	TRBJ1-6	TRBV12-3/TRBV12-4	CASSFGYSPLHF	TGTGCCAGCAGTTTCGGTTATTCACCCCTCCACTTT
NA	NA	TRBJ2-5	TRBV15	CATSQLGTSETQYF	TGTGCCACCAGCCAACTAGGGACGTCTGAGACCCAGTACTTC
TRBD1	many	TRBJ2-2	TRBV5-1	CASSQGDRLNTGELFF	TGCGCCAGCAGCCAAGGGGACAGGTTAAACACCGGGGAGCTGTTTTTT
NA	NA	TRBJ2-7	TRBV5-1	CASSSDPGLSYEQYF	TGCGCCAGCAGCTCCGATCCGGGACTTTCCTACGAGCAGTACTTC
NA	many	TRBJ2-7	TRBV7-9	CASLLMAGPYEQYF	TGTGCCAGCCTCCTCATGGCAGGGCCCTACGAGCAGTACTTC
TRBD1	NA	TRBJ2-2	TRBV29-1	CSVRAGGSTGELFF	TGCAGCGTGAGGGCAGGGGGCAGCACCGGGGAGCTGTTTTTT